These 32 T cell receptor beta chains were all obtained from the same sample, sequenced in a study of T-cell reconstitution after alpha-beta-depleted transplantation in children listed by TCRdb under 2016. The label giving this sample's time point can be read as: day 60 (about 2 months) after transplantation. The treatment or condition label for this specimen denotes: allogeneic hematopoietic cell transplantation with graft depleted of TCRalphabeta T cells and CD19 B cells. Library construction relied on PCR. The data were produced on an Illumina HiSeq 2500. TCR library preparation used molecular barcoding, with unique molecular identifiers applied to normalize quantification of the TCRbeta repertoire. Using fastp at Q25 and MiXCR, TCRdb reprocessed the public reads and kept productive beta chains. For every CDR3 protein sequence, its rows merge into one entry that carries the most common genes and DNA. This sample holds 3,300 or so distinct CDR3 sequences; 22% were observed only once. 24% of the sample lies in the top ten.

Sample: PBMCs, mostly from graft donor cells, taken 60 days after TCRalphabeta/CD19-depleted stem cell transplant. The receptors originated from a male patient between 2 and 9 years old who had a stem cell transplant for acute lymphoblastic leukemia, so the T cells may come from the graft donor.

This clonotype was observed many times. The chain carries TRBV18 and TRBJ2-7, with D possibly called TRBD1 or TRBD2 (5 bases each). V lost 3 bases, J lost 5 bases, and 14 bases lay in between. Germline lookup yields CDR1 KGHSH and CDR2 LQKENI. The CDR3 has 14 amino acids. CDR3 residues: CASSPRGKAHEQYF. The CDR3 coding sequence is TGTGCCAGCTCACCCCGGGGCAAGGCCCACGAGCAGTACTTC.

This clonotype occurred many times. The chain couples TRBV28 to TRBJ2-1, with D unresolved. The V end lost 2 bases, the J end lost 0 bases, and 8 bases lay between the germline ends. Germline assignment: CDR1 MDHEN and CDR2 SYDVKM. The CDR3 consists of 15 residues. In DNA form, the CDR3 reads TGTGCCAGCAGTTTAATCTGCTACTCCTACAATGAGCAGTTCTTC. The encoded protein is CASSLICYSYNEQFF.

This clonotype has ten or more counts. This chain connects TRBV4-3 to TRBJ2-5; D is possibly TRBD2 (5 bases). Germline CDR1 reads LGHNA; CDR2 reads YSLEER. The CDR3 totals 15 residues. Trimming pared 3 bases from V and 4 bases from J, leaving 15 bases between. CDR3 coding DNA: TGCGCCAGCAGCCACACCCCTGGGAGTGGAGAGACCCAGTACTTC. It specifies CASSHTPGSGETQYF.

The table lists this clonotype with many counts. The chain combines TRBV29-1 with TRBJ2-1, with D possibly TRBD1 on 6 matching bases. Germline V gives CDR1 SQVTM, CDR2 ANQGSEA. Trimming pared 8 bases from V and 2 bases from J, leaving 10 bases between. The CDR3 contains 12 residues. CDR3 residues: CSHGQTYNEQFF. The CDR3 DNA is TGCAGCCATGGACAGACCTACAATGAGCAGTTCTTC.

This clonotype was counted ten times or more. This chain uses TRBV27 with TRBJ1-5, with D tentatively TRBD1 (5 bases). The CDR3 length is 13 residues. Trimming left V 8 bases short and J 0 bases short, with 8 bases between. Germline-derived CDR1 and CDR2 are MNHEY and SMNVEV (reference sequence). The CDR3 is CASAQDSNQPQHF. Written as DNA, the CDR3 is TGTGCCAGCGCACAGGATAGCAATCAGCCCCAGCATTTT.

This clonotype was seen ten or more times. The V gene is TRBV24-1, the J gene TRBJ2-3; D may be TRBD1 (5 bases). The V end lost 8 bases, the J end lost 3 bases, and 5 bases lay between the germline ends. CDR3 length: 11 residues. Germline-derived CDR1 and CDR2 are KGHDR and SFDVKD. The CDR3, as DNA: TGTGCCACCAAGGGGACAGATACGCAGTATTTT. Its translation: CATKGTDTQYF.

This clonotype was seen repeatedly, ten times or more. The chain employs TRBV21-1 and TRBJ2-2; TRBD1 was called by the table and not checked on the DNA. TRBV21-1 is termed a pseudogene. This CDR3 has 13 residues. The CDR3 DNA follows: TGTGCCAGCAGCGTCCAGGGGGCCCGGGAGCTGTTTTTT. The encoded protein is CASSVQGARELFF.

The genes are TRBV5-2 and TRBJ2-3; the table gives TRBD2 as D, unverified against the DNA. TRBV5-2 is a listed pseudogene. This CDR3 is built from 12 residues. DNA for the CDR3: TGTGCCATGGGCCCCGGCACAGATACGCAGTATTTT. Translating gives CAMGPGTDTQYF.

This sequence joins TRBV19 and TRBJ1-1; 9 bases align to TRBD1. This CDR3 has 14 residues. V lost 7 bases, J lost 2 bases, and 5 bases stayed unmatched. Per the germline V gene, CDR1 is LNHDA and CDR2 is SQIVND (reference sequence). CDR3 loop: CASTLQGANTEAFF. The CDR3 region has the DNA TGTGCCAGTACTCTACAGGGGGCTAACACTGAAGCTTTCTTT. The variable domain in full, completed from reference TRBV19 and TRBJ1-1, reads DGGITQSPKYLFRKEGQNVTLSCEQNLNHDAMYWYRQDPGQGLRLIYYSQIVNDFQKGDIAEGYSVSREKKESFPLTVTSAQKNPTAFYLCASTLQGANTEAFFGQGTRLTVV.

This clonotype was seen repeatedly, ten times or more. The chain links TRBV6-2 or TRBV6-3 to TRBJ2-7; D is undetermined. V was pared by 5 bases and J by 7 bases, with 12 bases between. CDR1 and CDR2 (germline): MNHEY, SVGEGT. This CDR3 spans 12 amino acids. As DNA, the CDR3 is TGTGCCAGCAGTCCAAACATCGGGGAGCAGTACTTC. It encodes CASSPNIGEQYF.

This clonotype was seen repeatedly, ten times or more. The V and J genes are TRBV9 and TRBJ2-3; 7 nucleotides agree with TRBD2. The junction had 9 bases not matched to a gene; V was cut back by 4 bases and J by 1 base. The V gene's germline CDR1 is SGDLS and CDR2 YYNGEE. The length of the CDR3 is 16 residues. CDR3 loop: CASSSLASGRTDTQYF. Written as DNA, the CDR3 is TGTGCCAGCAGCTCCCTGGCTAGCGGACGCACAGATACGCAGTATTTT.

The CDR3 DNA follows: TGCAGCGTTATCCTTGGGGGGGATTGGGGCTACACCTTC. Translating gives CSVILGGDWGYTF. This chain uses TRBV29-1 with TRBJ1-2; possible D gene TRBD1, 5 bases. The CDR3 totals 13 residues. Germline V gives CDR1 SQVTM, CDR2 ANQGSEA. V shed 5 bases and J shed 8 bases, with 18 bases lying between them.

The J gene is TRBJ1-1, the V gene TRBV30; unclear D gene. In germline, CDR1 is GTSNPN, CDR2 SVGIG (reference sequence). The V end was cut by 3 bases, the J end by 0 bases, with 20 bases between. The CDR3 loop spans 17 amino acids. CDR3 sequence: CAWRGRGGGILNTEAFF. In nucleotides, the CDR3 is TGTGCCTGGAGGGGCCGGGGAGGAGGGATTTTGAACACTGAAGCTTTCTTT.

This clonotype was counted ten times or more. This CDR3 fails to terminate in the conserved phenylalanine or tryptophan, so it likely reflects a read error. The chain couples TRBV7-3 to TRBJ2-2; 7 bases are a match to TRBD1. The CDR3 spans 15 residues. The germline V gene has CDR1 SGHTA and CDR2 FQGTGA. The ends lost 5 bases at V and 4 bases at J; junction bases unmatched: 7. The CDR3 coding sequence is TGTGCCAGCAGCCCTGACAGGGTCGGCACCGGGGAGCTGTTTCTT. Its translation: CASSPDRVGTGELFL.

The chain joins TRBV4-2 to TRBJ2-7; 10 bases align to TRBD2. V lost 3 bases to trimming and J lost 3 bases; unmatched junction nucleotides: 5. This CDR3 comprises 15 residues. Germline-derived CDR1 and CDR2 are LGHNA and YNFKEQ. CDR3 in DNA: TGTGCCAGCAGCCACCCTAGCGGGAGTCGCTACGAGCAGTACTTC. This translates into CASSHPSGSRYEQYF.

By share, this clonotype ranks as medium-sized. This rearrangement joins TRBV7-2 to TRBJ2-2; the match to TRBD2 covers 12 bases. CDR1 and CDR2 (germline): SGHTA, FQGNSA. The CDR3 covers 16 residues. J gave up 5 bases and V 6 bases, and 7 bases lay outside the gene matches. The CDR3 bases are TGTGCCAGCAGACCCCTAGCGGGAGGGGGTACCGGGGAGCTGTTTTTT. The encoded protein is CASRPLAGGGTGELFF.

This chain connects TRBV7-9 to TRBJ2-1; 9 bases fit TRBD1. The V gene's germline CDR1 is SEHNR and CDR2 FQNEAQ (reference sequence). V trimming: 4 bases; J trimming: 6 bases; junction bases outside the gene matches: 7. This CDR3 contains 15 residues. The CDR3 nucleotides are TGTGCCAGCAGCTCGACAGGGGGAGACTTCAATGAGCAGTTCTTC. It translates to CASSSTGGDFNEQFF.

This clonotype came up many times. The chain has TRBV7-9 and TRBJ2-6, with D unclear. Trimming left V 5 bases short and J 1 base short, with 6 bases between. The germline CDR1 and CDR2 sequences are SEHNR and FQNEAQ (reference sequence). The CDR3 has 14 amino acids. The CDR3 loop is CASSPRSGANVLTF. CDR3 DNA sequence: TGTGCCAGCAGCCCAAGGTCTGGGGCCAACGTCCTGACTTTC.

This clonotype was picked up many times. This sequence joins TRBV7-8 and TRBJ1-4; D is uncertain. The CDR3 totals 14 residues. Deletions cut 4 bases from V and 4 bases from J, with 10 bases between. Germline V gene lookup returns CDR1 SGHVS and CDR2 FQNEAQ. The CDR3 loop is CASSSRRLNEKLFF. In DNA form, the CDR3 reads TGTGCCAGCAGCTCACGCCGGCTTAATGAAAAACTGTTTTTT.

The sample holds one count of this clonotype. The CDR3: CSARGLNTEAFF. DNA of the CDR3: TGCAGTGCTAGAGGATTGAACACTGAAGCTTTCTTT. The rearrangement joins TRBV20-1 to TRBJ1-1; D remains unclear. V dropped 1 base and J dropped 0 bases, with 3 bases sitting between them. Germline CDR1 is DFQATT and CDR2 is SNEGSKA (reference sequence). There are 12 residues in the CDR3.

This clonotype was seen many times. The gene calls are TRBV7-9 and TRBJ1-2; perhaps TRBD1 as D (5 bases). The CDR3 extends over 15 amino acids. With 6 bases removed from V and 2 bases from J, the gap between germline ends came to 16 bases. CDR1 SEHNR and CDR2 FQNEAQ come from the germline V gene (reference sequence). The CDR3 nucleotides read TGTGCCAGCAGGCCCGCGGGGGGGTCGAACTATGGCTACACCTTC. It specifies CASRPAGGSNYGYTF.

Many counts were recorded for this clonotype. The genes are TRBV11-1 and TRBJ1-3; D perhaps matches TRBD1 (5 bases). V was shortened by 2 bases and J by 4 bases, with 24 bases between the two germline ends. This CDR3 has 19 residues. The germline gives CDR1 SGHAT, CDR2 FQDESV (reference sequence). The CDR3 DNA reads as TGTGCCAGCAGCTTAAAGAGGGGAGGCTCGCCCCTCTCCGGAAACACCATATATTTT. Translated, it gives CASSLKRGGSPLSGNTIYF.

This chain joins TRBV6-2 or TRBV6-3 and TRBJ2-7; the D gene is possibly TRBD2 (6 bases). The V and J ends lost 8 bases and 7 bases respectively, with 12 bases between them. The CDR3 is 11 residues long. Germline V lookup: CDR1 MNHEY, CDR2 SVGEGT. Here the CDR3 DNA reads TGTGCCAGCTCGGACTACCAGGAGCAGTACTTC. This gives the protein CASSDYQEQYF.

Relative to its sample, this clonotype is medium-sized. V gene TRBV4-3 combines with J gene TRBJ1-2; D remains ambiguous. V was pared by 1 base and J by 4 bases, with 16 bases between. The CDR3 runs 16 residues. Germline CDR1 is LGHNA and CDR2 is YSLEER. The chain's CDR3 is CASSQGTRLGRYGYTF. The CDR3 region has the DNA TGCGCCAGCAGCCAAGGGACGCGCTTGGGTCGCTATGGCTACACCTTC.

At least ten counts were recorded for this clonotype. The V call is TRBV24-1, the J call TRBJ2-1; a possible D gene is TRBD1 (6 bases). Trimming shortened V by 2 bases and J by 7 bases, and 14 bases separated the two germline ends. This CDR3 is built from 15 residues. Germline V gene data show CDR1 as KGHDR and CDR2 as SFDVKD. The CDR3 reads CATSDSFEGENEQFF. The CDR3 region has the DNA TGTGCCACCAGTGATTCCTTCGAGGGGGAGAATGAGCAGTTCTTC.

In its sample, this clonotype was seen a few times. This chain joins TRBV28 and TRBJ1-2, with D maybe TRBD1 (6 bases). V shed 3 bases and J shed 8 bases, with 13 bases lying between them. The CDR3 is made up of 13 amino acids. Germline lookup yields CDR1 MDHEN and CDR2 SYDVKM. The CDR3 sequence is CASSFSGGGGYTF. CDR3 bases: TGTGCCAGCAGTTTTTCCGGGGGCGGAGGCTACACCTTC.

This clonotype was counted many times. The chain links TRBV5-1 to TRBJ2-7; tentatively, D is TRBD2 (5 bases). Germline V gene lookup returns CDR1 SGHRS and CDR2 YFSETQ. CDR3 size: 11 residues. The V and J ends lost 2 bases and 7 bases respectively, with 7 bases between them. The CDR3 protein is CASSFGGEQYF. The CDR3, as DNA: TGCGCCAGCAGCTTCGGCGGGGAGCAGTACTTC.

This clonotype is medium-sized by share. CDR3 DNA: TGTGCCAGCAGAAAATCAGGGGACGGCGGCTACACCTTC. Its protein is CASRKSGDGGYTF. The V gene is TRBV27, the J gene TRBJ1-2; tentative D call: TRBD1 (6 bases). Trimming shortened V by 6 bases and J by 8 bases, and 16 bases separated the two germline ends. Per the germline V gene, CDR1 is MNHEY and CDR2 is SMNVEV (reference sequence). The CDR3 length is 13 residues.

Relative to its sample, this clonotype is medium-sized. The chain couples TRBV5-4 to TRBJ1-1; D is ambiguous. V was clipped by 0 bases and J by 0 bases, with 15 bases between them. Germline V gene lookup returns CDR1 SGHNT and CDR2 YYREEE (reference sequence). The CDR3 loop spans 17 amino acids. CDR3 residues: CASSLESRISMNTEAFF. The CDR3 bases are TGTGCCAGCAGCTTGGAGTCTCGGATCTCCATGAACACTGAAGCTTTCTTT. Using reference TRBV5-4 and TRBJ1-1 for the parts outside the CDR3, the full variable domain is ETGVTQSPTHLIKTRGQQVTLRCSSQSGHNTVSWYQQALGQGPQFIFQYYREEENGRGNFPPRFSGLQFPNYSSELNVNALELDDSALYLCASSLESRISMNTEAFFGQGTRLTVV.

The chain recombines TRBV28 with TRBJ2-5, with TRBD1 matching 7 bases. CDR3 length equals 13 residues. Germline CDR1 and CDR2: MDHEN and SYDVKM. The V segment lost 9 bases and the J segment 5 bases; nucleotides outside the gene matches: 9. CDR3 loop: CASKGQAWETQYF. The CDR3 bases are TGTGCCAGTAAAGGACAGGCCTGGGAGACCCAGTACTTC.

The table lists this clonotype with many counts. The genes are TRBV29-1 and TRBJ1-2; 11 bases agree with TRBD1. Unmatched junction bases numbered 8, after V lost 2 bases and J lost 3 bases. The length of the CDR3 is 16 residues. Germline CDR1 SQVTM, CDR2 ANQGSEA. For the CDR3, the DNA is TGCAGCGTTGAAAATTCGCCGGGACAGGGGGACTATGGCTACACCTTC. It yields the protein CSVENSPGQGDYGYTF.

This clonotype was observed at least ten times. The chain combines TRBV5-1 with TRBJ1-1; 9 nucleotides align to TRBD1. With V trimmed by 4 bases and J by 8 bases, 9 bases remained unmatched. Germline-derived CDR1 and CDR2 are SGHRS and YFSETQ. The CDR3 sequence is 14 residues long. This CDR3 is CASSPPGQGLEAFF. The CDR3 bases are TGCGCCAGCAGCCCCCCGGGACAGGGCTTGGAAGCTTTCTTT.